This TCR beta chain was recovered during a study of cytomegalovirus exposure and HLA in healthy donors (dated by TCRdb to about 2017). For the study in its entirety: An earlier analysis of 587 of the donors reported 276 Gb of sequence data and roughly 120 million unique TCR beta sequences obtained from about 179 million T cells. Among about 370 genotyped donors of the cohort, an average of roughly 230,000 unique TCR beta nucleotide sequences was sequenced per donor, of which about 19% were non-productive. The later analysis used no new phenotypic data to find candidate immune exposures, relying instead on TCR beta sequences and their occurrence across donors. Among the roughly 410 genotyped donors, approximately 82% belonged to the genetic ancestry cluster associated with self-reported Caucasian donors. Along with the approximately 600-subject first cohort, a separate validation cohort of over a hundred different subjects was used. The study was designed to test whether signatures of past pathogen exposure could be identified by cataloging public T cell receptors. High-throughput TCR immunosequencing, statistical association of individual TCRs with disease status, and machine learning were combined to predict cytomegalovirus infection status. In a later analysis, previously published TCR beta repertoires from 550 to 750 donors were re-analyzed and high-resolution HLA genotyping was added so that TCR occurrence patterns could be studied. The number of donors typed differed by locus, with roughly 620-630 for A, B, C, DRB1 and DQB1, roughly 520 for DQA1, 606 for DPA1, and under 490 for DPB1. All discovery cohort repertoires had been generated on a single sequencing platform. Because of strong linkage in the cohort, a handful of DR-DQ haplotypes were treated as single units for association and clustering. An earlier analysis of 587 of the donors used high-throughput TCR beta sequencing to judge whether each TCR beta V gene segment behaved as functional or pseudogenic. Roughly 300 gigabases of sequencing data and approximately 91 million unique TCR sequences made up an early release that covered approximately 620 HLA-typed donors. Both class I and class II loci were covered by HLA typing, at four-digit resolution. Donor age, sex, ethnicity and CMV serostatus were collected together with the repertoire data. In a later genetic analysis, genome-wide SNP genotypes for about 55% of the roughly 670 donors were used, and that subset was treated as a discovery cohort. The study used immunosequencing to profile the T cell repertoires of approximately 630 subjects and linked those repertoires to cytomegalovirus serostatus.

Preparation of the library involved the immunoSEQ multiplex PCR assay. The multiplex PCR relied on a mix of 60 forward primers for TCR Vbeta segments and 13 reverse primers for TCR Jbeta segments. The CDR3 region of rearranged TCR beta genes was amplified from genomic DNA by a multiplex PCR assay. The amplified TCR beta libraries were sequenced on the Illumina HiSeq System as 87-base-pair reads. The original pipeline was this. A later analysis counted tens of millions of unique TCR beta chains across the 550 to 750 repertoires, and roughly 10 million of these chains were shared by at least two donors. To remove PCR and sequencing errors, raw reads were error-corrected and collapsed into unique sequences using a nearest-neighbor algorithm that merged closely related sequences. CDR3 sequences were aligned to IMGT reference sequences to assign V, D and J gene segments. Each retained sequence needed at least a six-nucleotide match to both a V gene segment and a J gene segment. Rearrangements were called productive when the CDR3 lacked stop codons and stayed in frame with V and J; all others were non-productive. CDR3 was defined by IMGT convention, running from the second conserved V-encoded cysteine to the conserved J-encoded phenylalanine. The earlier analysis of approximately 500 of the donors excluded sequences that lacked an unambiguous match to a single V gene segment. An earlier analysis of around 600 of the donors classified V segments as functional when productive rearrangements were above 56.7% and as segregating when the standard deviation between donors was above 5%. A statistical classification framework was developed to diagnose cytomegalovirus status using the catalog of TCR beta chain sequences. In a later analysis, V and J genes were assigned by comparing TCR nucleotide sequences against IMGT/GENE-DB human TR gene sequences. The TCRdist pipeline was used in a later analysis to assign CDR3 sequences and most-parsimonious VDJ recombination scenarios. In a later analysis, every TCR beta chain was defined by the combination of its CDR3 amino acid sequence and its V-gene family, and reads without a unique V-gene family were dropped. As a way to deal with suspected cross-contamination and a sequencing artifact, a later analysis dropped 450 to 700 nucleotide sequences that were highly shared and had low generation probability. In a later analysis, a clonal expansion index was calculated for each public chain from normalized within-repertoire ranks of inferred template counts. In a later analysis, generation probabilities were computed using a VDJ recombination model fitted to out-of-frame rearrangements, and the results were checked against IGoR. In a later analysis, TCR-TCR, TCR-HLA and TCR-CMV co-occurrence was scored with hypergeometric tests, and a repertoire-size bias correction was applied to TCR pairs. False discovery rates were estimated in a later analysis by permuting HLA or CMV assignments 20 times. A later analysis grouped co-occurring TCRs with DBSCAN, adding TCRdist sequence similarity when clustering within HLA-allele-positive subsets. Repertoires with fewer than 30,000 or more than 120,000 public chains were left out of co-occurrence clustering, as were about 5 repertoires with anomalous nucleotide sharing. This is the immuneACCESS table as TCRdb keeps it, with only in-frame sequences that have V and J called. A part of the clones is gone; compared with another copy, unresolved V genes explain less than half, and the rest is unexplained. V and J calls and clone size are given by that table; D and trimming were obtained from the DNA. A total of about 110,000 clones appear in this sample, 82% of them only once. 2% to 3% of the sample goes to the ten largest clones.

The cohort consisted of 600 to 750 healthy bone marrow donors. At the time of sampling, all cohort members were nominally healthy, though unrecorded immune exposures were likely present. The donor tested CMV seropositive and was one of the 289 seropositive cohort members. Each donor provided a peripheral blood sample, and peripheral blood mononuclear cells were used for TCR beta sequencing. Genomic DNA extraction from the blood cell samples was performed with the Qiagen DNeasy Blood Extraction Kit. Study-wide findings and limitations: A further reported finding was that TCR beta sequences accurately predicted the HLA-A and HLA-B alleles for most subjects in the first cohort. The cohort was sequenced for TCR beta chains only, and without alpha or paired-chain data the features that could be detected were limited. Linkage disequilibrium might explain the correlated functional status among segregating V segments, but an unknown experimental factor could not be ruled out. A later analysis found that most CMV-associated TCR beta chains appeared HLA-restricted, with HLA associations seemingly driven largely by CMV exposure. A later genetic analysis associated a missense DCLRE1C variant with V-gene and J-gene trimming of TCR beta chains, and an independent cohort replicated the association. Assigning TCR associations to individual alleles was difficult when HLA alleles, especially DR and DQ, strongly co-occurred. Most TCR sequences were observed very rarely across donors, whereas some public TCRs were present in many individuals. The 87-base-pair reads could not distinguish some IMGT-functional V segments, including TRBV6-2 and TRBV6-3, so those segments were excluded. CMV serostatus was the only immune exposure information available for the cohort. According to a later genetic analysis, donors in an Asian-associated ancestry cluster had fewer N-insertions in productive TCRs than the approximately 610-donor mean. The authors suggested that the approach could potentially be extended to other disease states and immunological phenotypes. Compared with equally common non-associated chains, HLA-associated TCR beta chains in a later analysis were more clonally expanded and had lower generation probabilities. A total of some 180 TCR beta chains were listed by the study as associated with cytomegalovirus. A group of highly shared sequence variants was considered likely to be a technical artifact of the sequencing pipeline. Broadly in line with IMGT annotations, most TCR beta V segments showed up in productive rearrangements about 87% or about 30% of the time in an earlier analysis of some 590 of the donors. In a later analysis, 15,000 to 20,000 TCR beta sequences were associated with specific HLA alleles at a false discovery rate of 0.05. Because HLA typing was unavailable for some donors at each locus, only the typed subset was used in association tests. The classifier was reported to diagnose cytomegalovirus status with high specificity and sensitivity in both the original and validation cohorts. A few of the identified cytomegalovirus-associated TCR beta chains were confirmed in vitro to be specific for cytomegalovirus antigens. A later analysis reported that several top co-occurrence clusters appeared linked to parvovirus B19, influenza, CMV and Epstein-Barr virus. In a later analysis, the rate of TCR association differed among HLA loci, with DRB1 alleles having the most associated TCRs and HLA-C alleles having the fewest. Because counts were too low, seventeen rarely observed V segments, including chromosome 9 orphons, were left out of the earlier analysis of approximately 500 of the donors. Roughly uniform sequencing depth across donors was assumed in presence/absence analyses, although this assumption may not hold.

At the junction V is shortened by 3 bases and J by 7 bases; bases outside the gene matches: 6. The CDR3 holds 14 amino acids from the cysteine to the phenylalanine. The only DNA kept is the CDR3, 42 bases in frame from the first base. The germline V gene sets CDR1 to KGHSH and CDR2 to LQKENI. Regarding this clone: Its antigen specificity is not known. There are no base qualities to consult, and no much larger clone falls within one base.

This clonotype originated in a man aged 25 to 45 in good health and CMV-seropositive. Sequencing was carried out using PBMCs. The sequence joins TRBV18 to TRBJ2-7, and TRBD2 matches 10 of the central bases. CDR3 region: CASSPLAGDGEQYF. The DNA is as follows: TGTGCCAGCTCACCTCTAGCGGGGGACGGGGAGCAGTACTTC.